This passage covers 7 T cell receptor beta chains from one sample sequenced in a study of T cell repertoires in cytomegalovirus infection. Their antigens are not known. One entry per CDR3 protein, called by TCRdb with MiXCR from the reads. The repertoire includes 700,000 to 900,000 distinct CDR3 sequences, approximately 32% of them detected once, and under 15% sits in the top ten. Sequenced material: cultured CD8+ T cells from PBMCs, taken from culture after CMV antigen stimulation. These receptors all stem from a human donor in good health (CMV status not recorded). Some clones in this sample may be carry-over from other donors' samples.

In its sample, this clonotype was seen a few times. This sequence joins TRBV7-8 and TRBJ2-2, with 7 bases fitting TRBD1. Germline values: CDR1 SGHVS, CDR2 FQNEAQ. The CDR3 consists of 19 residues. The ends lost 0 bases at V and 5 bases at J; junction bases unmatched: 15. DNA of the CDR3: TGTGCCAGCAGCTTAGCGAGGGTGGCCAGGGGGACCAAAACCGGGGAGCTGTTTTTT. Residues: CASSLARVARGTKTGELFF.

This clonotype was detected ten times or more. This chain connects TRBV7-2 to TRBJ2-2; 7 nucleotides agree with TRBD1. The ends lost 5 bases at V and 2 bases at J; junction bases unmatched: 5. Per germline, CDR1 SGHTA and CDR2 FQGNSA. The length of the CDR3 is 15 residues. The chain's CDR3 is CASSQRDRNTGELFF. CDR3 in DNA: TGTGCCAGCAGCCAACGGGACAGAAACACCGGGGAGCTGTTTTTT.

The chain has TRBV10-3 and TRBJ2-1; the D gene is possibly TRBD1 (7 bases). The CDR3 is made up of 16 amino acids. V was shortened by 4 bases and J by 2 bases, with 15 bases between the two germline ends. Germline CDR1 reads ENHRY; CDR2 reads SYGVKD. CDR3 residues: CAISGDDREAYNEQFF. The CDR3, as DNA: TGTGCCATCAGTGGGGACGACAGGGAGGCCTACAATGAGCAGTTCTTC.

This clonotype occurred many times. The chain couples TRBV12-3 or TRBV12-4 to TRBJ1-5; D is unclear. The CDR3 has 14 amino acids. Trimming removed 2 bases at V and 3 bases at J, with 8 bases between. The CDR3, as DNA: TGTGCCAGCAGTTTAAAGGGATTCAATCAGCCCCAGCATTTT. Its protein product is CASSLKGFNQPQHF.

This sequence joins TRBV11-2 and TRBJ1-1; 7 positions agree with TRBD1. This CDR3 region has 15 residues. V was clipped by 2 bases and J by 0 bases; unmatched bases: 3. The germline gives CDR1 SGHAT, CDR2 FQNNGV. The CDR3 region is CASSLLGQMNTEAFF. CDR3 coding DNA: TGTGCCAGCAGCTTACTGGGACAGATGAACACTGAAGCTTTCTTT.

This clonotype was picked up a small number of times. This chain uses TRBV7-6 with TRBJ1-3, with 11 bases fitting TRBD1. The trim removed 4 bases at V and 4 bases at J, leaving 12 bases unmatched. Germline loops: CDR1 SGHVS, CDR2 FNYEAQ. CDR3 size: 18 residues. CDR3 region: CASSSRGQGAPDGNTIYF. CDR3 bases: TGTGCCAGCAGCTCAAGAGGACAGGGGGCGCCTGACGGAAACACCATATATTTT.

The chain uses TRBV10-3 and TRBJ2-7, with D unresolved. The CDR3 consists of 9 residues. V was pared by 8 bases and J by 5 bases, with 4 bases between. Looked up from germline, CDR1 is ENHRY and CDR2 is SYGVKD. The chain's CDR3 is CAIGNEQYF. For the CDR3, the DNA is TGTGCCATCGGCAACGAGCAGTACTTC.